In this sample, the clone carrying this T cell receptor beta chain turned up a few times. Germline CDR1 and CDR2: LNHDA and SQIVND (reference sequence). V gave up 5 bases and J gave up 6 bases; unmatched junction bases: 4. The CDR3 is 13 residues long. The data originate from a study of cytomegalovirus exposure and HLA in healthy donors. The PCR employed 60 Vbeta primers together with 13 Jbeta primers. TCRdb keeps only in-frame clones here, not all; method: immunoSEQ multiplex PCR. The sample contains 100,000 to 150,000 clones, 74% of which appear only once. Sequenced: PBMCs. This receptor was taken from a woman aged 45-60 years in good health and CMV-seropositive. V usage is TRBV19 and J usage is TRBJ2-4, with TRBD1 identical over 7 bases. The CDR3 loop reads CASSVDRVNIQYF. CDR3 nucleotides: TGTGCCAGTAGTGTTGACAGGGTAAACATTCAGTACTTC. Looking up the rest from reference TRBV19 and TRBJ2-4 gives the full variable domain: DGGITQSPKYLFRKEGQNVTLSCEQNLNHDAMYWYRQDPGQGLRLIYYSQIVNDFQKGDIAEGYSVSREKKESFPLTVTSAQKNPTAFYLCASSVDRVNIQYFGAGTRLSVL.